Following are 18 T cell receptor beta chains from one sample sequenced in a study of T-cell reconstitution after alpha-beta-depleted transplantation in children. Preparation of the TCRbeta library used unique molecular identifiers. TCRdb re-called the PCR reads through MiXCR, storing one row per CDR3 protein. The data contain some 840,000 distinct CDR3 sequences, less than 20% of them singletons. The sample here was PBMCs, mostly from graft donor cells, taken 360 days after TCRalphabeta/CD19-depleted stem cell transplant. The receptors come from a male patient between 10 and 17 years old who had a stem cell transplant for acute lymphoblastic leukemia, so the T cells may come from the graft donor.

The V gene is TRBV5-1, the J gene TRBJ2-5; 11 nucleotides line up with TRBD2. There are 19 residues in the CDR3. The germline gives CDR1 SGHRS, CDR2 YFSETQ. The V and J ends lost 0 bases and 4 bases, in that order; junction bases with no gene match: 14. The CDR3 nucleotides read TGCGCCAGCAGCTTGGAGGCTAGCGGGAGGTCCTGGGGCGGAGAGACCCAGTACTTC. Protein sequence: CASSLEASGRSWGGETQYF.

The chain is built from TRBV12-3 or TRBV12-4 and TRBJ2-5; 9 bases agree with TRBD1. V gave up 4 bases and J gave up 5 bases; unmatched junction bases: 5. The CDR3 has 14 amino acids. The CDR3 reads CASSSGTGLETQYF. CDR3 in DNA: TGTGCCAGCAGTTCTGGGACAGGGTTGGAGACCCAGTACTTC.

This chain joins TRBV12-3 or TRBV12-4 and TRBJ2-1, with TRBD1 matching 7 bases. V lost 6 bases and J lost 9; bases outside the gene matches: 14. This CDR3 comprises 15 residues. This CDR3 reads CASRGEDRAFGEQFF. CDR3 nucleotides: TGTGCCAGCAGGGGAGAAGACAGGGCTTTTGGTGAGCAGTTCTTC.

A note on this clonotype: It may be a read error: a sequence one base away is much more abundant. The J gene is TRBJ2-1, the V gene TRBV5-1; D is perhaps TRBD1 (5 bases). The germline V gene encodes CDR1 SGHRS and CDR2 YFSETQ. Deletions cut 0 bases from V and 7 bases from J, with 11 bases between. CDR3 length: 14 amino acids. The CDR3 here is CASSLAGHMNEQFF. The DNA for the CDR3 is TGCGCCAGCAGCTTGGCTGGACACATGAATGAGCAGTTCTTC.

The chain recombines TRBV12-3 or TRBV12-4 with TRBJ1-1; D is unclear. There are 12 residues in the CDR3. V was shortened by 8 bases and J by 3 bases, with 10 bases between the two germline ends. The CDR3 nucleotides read TGTGCCAGCGCCCGGGGTGACACTGAAGCTTTCTTT. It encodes CASARGDTEAFF.

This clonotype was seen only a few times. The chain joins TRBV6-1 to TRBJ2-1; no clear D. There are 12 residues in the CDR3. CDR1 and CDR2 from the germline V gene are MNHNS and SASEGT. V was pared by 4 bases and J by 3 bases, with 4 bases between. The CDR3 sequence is CASSGYYNEQFF. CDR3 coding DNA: TGTGCCAGCAGTGGTTACTACAATGAGCAGTTCTTC.

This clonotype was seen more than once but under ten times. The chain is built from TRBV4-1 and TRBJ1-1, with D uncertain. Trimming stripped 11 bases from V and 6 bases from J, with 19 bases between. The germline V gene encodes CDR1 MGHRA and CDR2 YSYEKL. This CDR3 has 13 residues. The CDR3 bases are TGCGCCTCCAGCTATGGGGTACCCGCTGAAGCTTTCTTT. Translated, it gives CASSYGVPAEAFF.

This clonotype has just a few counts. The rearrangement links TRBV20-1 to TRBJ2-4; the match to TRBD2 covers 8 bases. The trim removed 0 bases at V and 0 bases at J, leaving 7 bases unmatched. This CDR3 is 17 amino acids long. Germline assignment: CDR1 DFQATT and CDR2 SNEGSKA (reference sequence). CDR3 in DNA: TGCAGTGCTAGAGATCCGGGGGGGGGTCTAGCCAAAAACATTCAGTACTTC. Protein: CSARDPGGGLAKNIQYF.

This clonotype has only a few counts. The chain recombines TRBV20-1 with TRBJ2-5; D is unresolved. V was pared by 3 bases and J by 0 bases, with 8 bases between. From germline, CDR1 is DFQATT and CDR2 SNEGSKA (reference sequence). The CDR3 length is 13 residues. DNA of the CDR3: TGCAGTGCTAGCTTAGAGTACCAAGAGACCCAGTACTTC. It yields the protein CSASLEYQETQYF.

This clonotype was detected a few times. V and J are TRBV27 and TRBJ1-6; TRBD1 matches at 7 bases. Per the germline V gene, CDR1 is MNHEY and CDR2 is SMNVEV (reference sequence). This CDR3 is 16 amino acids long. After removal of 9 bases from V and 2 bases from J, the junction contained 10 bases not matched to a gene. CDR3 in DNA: TGTGCCAGTAGTAATACAGGGGCCACCTATAATTCACCCCTCCACTTT. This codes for CASSNTGATYNSPLHF.

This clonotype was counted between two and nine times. The CDR3 loop reads CASSPHYVVGNTIYF. CDR3 coding DNA: TGTGCCAGCAGTCCGCACTACGTAGTCGGGAACACCATATATTTT. The chain links TRBV27 to TRBJ1-3; D unclear. Germline-derived CDR1 and CDR2 are MNHEY and SMNVEV (reference sequence). The CDR3 sequence is 15 residues long. Trimming cost V 5 bases and J 7 bases, with 18 bases left between them.

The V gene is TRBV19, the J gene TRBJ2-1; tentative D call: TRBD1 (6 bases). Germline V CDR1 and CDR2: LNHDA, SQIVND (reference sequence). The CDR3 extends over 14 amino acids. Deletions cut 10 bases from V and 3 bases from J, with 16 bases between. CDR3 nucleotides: TGTGCCACCGAAGGGACACCGAACTACAATGAGCAGTTCTTC. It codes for CATEGTPNYNEQFF.

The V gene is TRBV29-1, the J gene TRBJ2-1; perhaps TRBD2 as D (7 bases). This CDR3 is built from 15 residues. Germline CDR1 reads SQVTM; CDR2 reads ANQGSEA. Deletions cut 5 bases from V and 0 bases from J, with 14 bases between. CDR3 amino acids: CSVLRGGSSYNEQFF. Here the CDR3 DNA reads TGCAGCGTTCTTAGGGGGGGAAGCTCCTACAATGAGCAGTTCTTC.

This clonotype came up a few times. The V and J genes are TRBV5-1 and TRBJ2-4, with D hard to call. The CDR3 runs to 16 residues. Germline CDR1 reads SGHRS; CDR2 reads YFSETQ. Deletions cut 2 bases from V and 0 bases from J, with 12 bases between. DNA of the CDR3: TGCGCCAGCAGCTTCGGGCTGCCTCTAGCCAAAAACATTCAGTACTTC. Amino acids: CASSFGLPLAKNIQYF.

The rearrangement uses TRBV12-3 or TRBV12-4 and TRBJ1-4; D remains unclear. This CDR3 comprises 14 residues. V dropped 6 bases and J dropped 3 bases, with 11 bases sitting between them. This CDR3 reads CASRLHGPNEKLFF. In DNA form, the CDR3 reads TGTGCCAGCAGGCTCCATGGCCCTAATGAAAAACTGTTTTTT.

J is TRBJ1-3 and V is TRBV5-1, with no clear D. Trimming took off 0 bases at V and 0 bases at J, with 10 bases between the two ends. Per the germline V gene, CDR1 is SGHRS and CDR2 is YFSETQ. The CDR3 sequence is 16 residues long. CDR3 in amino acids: CASSLVGLSSGNTIYF. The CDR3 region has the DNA TGCGCCAGCAGCTTGGTCGGGTTAAGCTCTGGAAACACCATATATTTT.

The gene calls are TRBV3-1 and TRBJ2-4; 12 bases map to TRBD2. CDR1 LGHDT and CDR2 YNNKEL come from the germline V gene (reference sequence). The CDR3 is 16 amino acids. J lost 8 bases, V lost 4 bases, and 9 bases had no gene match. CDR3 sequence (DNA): TGTGCCAGCAGCCTCCAGACTAGCGGGAGAAGGTACATTCAGTACTTC. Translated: CASSLQTSGRRYIQYF.

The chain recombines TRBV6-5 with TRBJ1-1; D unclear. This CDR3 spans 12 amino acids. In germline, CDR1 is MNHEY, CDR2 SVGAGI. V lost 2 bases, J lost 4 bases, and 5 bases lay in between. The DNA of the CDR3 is TGTGCCAGCAGTTACGGTCTCACTGAAGCTTTCTTT. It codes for CASSYGLTEAFF.